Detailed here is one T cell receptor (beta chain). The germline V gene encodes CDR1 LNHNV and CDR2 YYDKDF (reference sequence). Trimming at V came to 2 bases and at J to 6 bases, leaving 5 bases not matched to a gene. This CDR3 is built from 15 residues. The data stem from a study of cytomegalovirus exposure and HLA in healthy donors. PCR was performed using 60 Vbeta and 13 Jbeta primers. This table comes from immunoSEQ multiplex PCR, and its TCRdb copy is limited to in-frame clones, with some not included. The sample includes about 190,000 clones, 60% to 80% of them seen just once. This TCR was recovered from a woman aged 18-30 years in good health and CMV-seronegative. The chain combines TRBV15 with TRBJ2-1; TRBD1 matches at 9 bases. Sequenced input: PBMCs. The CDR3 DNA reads TGTGCCACCAGCAGATTAGACAGGGGGGTCAATGAGCAGTTCTTC. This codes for CATSRLDRGVNEQFF.